This T cell receptor beta chain emerged from a study of tumour-infiltrating T cells in Burkitt lymphoma. Study-wide context: Repertoire clonality predicted overall and progression-free survival.

TCRdb's copy holds only in-frame clones and misses some; the assay was immunoSEQ multiplex PCR. The sample records 1,500 to 2,000 clones, 15% to 20% being singletons. Looked up from germline, CDR1 is SNHLY and CDR2 is FYNNEI. V shed 11 bases, J shed 7 bases, and the junction held 11 bases outside the gene matches. This CDR3 is 13 amino acids long. This clone was seen a few times. The origin of this receptor is a human donor with diffuse large B-cell lymphoma. The sample taken for sequencing was tumor tissue. The genes are TRBV2 and TRBJ1-5; 7 nucleotides agree with TRBD1. The CDR3 DNA reads as TGTGCCGGCCGGACAGGTTCGGGACAGCCCCAGCATTTT. Protein product: CAGRTGSGQPQHF.